This TCR beta chain was obtained from a study of T cells after yellow fever vaccination. Whole-study findings and limits: Clones that expanded after primary vaccination mostly reappeared after the booster (96% CD4, 80% to 90% CD8).

J was trimmed by 5 bases and V by 8 bases; bases with no gene match: 6. The CDR3 loop spans 15 amino acids. From germline, CDR1 is SNHLY and CDR2 FYNNEI. 5'RACE template switching generated TCR cDNA, adding a universal primer site and UMIs. MiXCR was run by TCRdb on the 5' RACE reads, yielding one entry per CDR3 protein. The sample holds approximately 600,000 distinct CDR3 sequences, 9% to 15% seen once. About this clonotype: The antigen is not known.

This receptor was identified in a man aged 25 to 40 who received the YFV17D yellow fever vaccine. This chain links TRBV2 with TRBJ2-2; TRBD2 matches 12 bases. The source was PBMCs, collected on the day of the yellow fever booster vaccination. The CDR3 protein is CASGAGTSGTGELFF. DNA of the CDR3: TGTGCCAGCGGCGCCGGGACTAGCGGGACCGGGGAGCTGTTTTTT.